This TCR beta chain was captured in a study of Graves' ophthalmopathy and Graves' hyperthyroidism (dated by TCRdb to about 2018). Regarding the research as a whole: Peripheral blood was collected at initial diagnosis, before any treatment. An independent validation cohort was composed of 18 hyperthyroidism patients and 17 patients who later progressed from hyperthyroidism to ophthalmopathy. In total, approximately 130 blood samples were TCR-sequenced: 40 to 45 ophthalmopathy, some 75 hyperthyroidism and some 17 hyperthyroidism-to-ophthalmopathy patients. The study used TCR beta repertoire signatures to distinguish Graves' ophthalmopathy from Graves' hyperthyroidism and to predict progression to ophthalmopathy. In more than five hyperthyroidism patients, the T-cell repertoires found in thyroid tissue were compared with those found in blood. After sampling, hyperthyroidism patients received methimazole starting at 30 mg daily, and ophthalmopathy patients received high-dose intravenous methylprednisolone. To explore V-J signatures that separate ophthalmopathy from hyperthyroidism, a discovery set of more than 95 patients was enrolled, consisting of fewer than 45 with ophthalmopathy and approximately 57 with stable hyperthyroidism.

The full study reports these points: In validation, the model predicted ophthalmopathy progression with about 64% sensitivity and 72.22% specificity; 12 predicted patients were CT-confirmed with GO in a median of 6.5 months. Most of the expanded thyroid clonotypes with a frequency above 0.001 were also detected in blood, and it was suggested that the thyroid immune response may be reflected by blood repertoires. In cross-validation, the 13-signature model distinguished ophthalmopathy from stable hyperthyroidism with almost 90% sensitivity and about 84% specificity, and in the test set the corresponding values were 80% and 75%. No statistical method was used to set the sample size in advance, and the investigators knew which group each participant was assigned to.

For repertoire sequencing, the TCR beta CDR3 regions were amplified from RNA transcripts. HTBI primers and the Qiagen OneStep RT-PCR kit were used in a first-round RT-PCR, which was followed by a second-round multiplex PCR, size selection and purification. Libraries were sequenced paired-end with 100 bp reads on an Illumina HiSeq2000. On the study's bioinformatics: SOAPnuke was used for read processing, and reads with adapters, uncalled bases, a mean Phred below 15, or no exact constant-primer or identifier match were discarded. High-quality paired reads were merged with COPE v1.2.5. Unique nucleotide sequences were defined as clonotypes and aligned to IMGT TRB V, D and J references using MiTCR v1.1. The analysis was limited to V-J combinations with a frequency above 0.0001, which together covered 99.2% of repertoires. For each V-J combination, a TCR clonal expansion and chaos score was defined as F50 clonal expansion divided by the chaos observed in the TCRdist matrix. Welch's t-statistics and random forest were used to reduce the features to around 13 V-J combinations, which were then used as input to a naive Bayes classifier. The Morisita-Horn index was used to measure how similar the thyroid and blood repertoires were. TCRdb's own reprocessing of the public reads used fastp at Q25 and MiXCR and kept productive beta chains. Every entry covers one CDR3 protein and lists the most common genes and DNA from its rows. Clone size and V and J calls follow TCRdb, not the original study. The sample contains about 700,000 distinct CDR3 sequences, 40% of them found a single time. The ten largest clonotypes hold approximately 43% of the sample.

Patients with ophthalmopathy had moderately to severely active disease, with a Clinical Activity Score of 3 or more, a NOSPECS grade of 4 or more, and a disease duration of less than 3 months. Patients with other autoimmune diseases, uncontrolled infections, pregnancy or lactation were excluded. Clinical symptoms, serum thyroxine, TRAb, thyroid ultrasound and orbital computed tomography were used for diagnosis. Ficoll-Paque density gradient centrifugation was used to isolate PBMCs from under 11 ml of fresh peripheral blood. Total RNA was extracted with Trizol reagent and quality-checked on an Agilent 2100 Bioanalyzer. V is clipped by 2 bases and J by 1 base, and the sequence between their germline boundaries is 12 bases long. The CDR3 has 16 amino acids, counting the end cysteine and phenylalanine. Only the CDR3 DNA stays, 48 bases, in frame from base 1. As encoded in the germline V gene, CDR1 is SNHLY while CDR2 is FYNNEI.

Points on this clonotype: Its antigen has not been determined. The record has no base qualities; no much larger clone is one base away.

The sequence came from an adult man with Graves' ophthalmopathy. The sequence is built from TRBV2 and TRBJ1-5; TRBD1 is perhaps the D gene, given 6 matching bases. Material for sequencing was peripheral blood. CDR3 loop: CASSEQGGSSNQPQHF. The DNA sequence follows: TGTGCCAGCAGTGAACAAGGGGGGAGCAGCAATCAGCCCCAGCATTTT.